This entry is about one T cell receptor (beta chain). This entry is derived from a study of CD8 T cells in Susac syndrome. Sequencing of TCR beta was performed on blood CD8+ and CD4+ T cells. V lost 3 bases and J lost 4, with 12 bases in between. This CDR3 is built from 14 residues. Germline V gives CDR1 MNHEY, CDR2 SMNVEV (reference sequence). Roughly 0.45 to 1 ug RNA was reverse transcribed with random hexamers. A single record per CDR3 protein comes from TCRdb applying MiXCR to the immunoSEQ multiplex PCR reads. The sample holds some 450,000 distinct CDR3 sequences; more than 70% are singletons and the top ten take roughly 0.11%.

The TCR was taken from a human donor with multiple sclerosis. The chain recombines TRBV27 with TRBJ1-1; perhaps TRBD1 as D (5 bases). Material for sequencing was CD8+ T cells from PBMCs. The CDR3 reads CASSLVQGPTEAFF. The CDR3 DNA follows: TGTGCCAGCAGTTTGGTTCAGGGACCCACTGAAGCTTTCTTT.